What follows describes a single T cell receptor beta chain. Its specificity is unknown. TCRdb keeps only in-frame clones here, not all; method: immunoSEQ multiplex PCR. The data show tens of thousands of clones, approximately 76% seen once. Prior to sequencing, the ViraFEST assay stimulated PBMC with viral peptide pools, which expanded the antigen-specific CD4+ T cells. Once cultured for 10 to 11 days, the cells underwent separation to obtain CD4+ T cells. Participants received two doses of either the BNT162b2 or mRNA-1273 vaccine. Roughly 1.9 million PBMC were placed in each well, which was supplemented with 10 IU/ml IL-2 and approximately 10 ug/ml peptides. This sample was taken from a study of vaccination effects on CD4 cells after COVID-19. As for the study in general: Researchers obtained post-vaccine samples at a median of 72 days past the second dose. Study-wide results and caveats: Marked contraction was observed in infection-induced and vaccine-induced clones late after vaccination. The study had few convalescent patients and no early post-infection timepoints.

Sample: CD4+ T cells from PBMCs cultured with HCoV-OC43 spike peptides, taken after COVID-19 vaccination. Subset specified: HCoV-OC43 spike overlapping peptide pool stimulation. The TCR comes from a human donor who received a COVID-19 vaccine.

The CDR3 DNA sequence: TGCAGCGTTGTTTGGGGGGTCGTTGGAGAGACCCAGTACTTC. Translated: CSVVWGVVGETQYF. This rearrangement joins TRBV29-1 to TRBJ2-5; D might be TRBD2 (6 bases). The CDR3 is 14 amino acids. With 4 bases removed from V and 4 bases from J, the gap between germline ends came to 16 bases. Germline V gene sequence: CDR1 SQVTM, CDR2 ANQGSEA. The entire variable domain, with the rest obtained from reference TRBV29-1 and TRBJ2-5, is as follows: SAVISQKPSRDICQRGTSLTIQCQVDSQVTMMFWYRQQPGQSLTLIATANQGSEATYESGFVIDKFPISRPNLTFSTLTVSNMSPEDSSIYLCSVVWGVVGETQYFGPGTRLLVL.